This TCR beta chain originates from a study of shared clonotypes between healthy human individuals. Study at large: Per-donor plates numbered three CD4 naive, three CD4 memory, two CD8 naive and one CD8 memory. Study-wide points: Rarefaction demonstrated incomplete sorted-subset sequencing despite large depth. Unshared clonotypes carried lower generation probabilities than those common to all four donors. A handful of donors had around 5% of their naive CD4 clonotypes in common.

Germline CDR1 and CDR2: SGDLS and YYNGEE. V was cut by 3 bases and J by 2 bases, with 14 bases left in between. The CDR3 runs 15 residues. Repertoires were generated with immunoSEQ multiplex PCR, while TCRdb's copy carries only in-frame clones and drops some. The sample contains 600,000 to 800,000 clones, approximately 77% of which appear only once. About this clone itself: The antigen is undetermined.

This sequence originates from a woman aged 25-40 years in good health. The sequencing sample was made of memory CD4+ T cells sorted from blood. Subset noted: CD45RA-negative fraction. This chain links TRBV9 with TRBJ2-5, with TRBD1 as a possible D gene (6 bases). Written as DNA, the CDR3 is TGTGCCAGCAGCGCGACACAGGGCTGGCAAGAGACCCAGTACTTC. Its translation: CASSATQGWQETQYF.